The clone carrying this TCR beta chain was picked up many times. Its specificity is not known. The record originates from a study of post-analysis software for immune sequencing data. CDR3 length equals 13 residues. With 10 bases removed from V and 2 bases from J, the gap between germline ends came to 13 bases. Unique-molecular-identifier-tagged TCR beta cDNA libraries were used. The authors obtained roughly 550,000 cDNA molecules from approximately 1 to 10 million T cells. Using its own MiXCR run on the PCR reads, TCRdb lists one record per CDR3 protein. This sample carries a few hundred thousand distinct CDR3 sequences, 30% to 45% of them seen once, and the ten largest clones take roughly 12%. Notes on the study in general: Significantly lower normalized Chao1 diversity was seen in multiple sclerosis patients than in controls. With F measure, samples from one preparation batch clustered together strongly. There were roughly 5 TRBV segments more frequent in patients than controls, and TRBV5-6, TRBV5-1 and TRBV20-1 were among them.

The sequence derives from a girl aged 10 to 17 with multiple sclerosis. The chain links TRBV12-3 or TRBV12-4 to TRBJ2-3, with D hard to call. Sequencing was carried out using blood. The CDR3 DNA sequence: TGTGCCACCGTCAAGGCAAACACAGATACGCAGTATTTT. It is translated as CATVKANTDTQYF.